A selection of T cell receptor beta chains follows, all from one sample in a study of control samples from healthy donors and cancer patients. The method was immunoSEQ multiplex PCR; TCRdb's version includes in-frame clones alone and lacks a portion of them. The data contain over 150,000 clones, roughly 94% of them singletons. The sample consisted of PBMCs. The receptors here all came from a man aged 55 to 70 with colorectal cancer. Each CDR3 is given with its conserved first and last residue. Fields, in order: CDR3 DNA, CDR3 protein, D gene, V gene, J gene, clone size. A D gene is named only where the DNA matches it firmly. The listing skips clone size in some rows; elsewhere it reads once, few, many or a size class.

TGCGCCAGCAGCCAAGCGGCAGGGGGCGGCACTGAAGCTTTCTTT	CASSQAAGGGTEAFF	TRBD1	TRBV4-3	TRBJ1-1	once
TGTGCCAGCAGCTCCCTCGGGACTAGCGGGGGGAGTGAGCAGTTCTTC	CASSSLGTSGGSEQFF	TRBD2	TRBV7-2	TRBJ2-1	-
TGTGCCAGCACCCAGGTCCAGGGAATCCCATTGCGTTCACCCCTCCACTTT	CASTQVQGIPLRSPLHF	-	TRBV9	TRBJ1-6	-
TGTGCCAGCAGCGCGACAGGGGGCACCTACGAGCAGTACTTC	CASSATGGTYEQYF	TRBD1	TRBV11-2	TRBJ2-7	-
TGCGCCAGCAGCCGCTACTCCGGGACAGGTATAGCTAACTATGGCTACACCTTC	CASSRYSGTGIANYGYTF	TRBD1	TRBV4-3	TRBJ1-2	-
TGTGCCAGTAGTGACGGAGCGGGATCCCGAGCGGAGACCCAGTACTTC	CASSDGAGSRAETQYF	TRBD2	TRBV19	TRBJ2-5	-
TGTGCCAGCTCACCAACGACAGGGGGCAAGAGGGCCGGGGAGCTGTTTTTT	CASSPTTGGKRAGELFF	TRBD1	TRBV18	TRBJ2-2	-
TGTGCCAGCAGTTACGATAGAAGGGTTGACACTGAAGCTTTCTTT	CASSYDRRVDTEAFF	-	TRBV6-5	TRBJ1-1	few
TGCGCCAGCAGCTTGAGGTCCGGGAACACCGGGGAGCTGTTTTTT	CASSLRSGNTGELFF	-	TRBV5-1	TRBJ2-2	-
TGTGCTAGTGCCCCCGGGACAGGAATATACGAGCAGTACTTC	CASAPGTGIYEQYF	TRBD1	TRBV12-5	TRBJ2-7	-
TGTGCCAGCAGTTCCGGGACGGTAAATGAAAAACTGTTTTTT	CASSSGTVNEKLFF	-	TRBV28	TRBJ1-4	-
TGTGCCAGCAGCTCGAGTGCTGGGAGCACTGAAGCTTTCTTT	CASSSSAGSTEAFF	-	TRBV7-2	TRBJ1-1	once
TGTGCCAGCAGCTTAGTAGGCCAGAACTATGGCTACACCTTC	CASSLVGQNYGYTF	-	TRBV7-2	TRBJ1-2	-
TGTGCCAGCAGCTTCGGACCGAACACTGAAGCTTTCTTT	CASSFGPNTEAFF	-	TRBV7-6	TRBJ1-1	-